The clone carrying this T cell receptor (beta chain) was seen a handful of times. What it recognizes is unknown. The sample comes from a study of CD8+CD57+ T cells in acquired aplastic anemia. On the study more broadly: Isolated CD4+ and CD8+ cells, once sorted, yielded DNA averaging roughly 3 ug.

The template used for profiling TCR beta VDJ and CDR3 was genomic DNA. MiXCR, run by TCRdb on the reads, gives a single entry per CDR3 protein. Here the sample spans some 160,000 distinct CDR3 sequences, roughly 48% being singletons. All patients picked for sequencing had shown, by flow cytometry, an expansion of CD8+CD57+ cells. Every one of the patients had aplastic anemia (severe, acquired). Overall study findings and caveats: Overlap between patients and controls comprised about 30 CD8+ CDR3 sequences. Statistical testing detected no significant gap in CD8+ Simpson's diversity between patients and controls.

CDR3 length: 13 amino acids. V was cut by 3 bases and J by 6 bases, with 11 bases left in between. The germline V gene has CDR1 MDHEN and CDR2 SYDVKM. This receptor was taken from a human donor with aplastic anemia. This chain connects TRBV28 to TRBJ1-2; D possibly corresponds to TRBD1 (5 bases). Sequenced material: sorted CD4+, CD8+, or CD8+CD57+ T cells (not recorded which) from PBMCs. The CDR3 bases are TGTGCCAGCAGTTTTACGGGGGTTCATGGCTACACCTTC. This encodes CASSFTGVHGYTF.